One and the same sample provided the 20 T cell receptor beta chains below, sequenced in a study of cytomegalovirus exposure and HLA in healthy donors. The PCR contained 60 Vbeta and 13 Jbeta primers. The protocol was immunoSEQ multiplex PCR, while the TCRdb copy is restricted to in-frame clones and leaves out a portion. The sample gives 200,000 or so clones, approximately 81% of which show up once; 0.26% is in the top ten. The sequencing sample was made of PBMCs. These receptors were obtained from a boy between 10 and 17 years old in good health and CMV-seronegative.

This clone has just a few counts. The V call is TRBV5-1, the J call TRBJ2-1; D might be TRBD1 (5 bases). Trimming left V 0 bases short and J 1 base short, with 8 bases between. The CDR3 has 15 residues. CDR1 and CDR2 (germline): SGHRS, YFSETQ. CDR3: CASSLVGLSYNEQFF. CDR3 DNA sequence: TGCGCCAGCAGCTTGGTGGGGCTGTCCTACAATGAGCAGTTCTTC.

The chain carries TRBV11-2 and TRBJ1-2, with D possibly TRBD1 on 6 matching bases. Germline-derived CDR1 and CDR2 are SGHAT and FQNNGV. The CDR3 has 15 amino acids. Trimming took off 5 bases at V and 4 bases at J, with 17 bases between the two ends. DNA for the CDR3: TGTGCCAGCAGCCCGAGGGGGGGAGGCAGCTATGGCTACACCTTC. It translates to CASSPRGGGSYGYTF.

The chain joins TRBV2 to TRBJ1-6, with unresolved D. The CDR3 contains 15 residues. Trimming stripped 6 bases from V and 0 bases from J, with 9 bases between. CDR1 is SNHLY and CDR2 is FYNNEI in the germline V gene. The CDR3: CASRVPGSYNSPLHF. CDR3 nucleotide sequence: TGTGCCAGCAGAGTTCCGGGCTCCTATAATTCACCCCTCCACTTT.

CDR3 residues: CASSSQGSPWEQYF. For the CDR3, the DNA is TGTGCCAGCAGTTCCCAGGGTAGTCCTTGGGAGCAGTACTTC. This sequence joins TRBV7-2 and TRBJ2-7, with D tentatively TRBD1 (5 bases). Germline V gene lookup returns CDR1 SGHTA and CDR2 FQGNSA. V lost 6 bases to trimming and J lost 7 bases, with 19 bases between them. CDR3 size: 14 residues.

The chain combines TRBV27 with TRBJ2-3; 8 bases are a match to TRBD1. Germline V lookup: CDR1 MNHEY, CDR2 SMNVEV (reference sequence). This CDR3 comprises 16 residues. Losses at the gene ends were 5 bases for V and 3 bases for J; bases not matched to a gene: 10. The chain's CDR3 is CASSLDRGTRTDTQYF. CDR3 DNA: TGTGCCAGCAGTCTAGACAGGGGAACGAGGACAGATACGCAGTATTTT.

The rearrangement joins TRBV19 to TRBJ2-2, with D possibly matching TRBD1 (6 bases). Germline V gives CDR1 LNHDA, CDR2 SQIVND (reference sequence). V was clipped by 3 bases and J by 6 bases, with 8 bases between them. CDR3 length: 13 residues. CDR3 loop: CASSIRGPGELFF. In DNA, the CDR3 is TGTGCCAGTAGTATCAGGGGCCCCGGGGAGCTGTTTTTT.

CDR3 nucleotides: TGCGCCAGCAGCCCCGGGACAGGGAGCACAGATACGCAGTATTTT. It yields the protein CASSPGTGSTDTQYF. The V and J genes are TRBV5-1 and TRBJ2-3, with 9 positions matching TRBD1. V trimming: 4 bases; J trimming: 0 bases; junction bases outside the gene matches: 3. This CDR3 has 15 residues. Germline CDR1 reads SGHRS; CDR2 reads YFSETQ.

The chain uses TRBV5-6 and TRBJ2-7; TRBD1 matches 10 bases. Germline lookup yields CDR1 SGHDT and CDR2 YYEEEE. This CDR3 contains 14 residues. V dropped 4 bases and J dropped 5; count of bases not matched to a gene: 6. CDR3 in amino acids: CASSLSGTGDEQYF. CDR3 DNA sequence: TGTGCCAGCAGCCTTTCCGGGACAGGGGACGAGCAGTACTTC.

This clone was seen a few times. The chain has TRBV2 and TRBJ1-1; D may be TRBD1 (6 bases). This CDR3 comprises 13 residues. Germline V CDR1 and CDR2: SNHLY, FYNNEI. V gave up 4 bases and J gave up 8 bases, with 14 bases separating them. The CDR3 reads CASSASRGGEAFF. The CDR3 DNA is TGTGCCAGCAGTGCTAGTAGGGGGGGGGAAGCTTTCTTT.

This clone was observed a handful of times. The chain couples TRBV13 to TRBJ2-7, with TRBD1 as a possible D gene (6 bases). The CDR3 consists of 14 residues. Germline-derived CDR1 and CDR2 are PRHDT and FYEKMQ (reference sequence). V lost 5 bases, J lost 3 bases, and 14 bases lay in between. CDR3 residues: CASSPRQDGYEQYF. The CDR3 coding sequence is TGTGCCAGCAGCCCCCGACAGGACGGCTACGAGCAGTACTTC.

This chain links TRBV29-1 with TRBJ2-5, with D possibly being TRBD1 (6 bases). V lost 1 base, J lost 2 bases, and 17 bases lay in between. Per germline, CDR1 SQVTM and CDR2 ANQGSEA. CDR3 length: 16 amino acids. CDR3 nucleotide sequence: TGCAGCGTTGAAGGACAACAGGGTTTCGGGCAAGAGACCCAGTACTTC. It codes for CSVEGQQGFGQETQYF. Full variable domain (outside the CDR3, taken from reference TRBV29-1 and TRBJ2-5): SAVISQKPSRDICQRGTSLTIQCQVDSQVTMMFWYRQQPGQSLTLIATANQGSEATYESGFVIDKFPISRPNLTFSTLTVSNMSPEDSSIYLCSVEGQQGFGQETQYFGPGTRLLVL.

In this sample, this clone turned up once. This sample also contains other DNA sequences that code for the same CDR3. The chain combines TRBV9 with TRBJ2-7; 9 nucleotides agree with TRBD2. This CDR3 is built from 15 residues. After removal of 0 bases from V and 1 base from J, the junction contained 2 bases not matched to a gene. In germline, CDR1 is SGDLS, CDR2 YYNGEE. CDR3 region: CASSVGLAGSYEQYF. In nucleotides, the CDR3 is TGTGCCAGCAGCGTAGGTCTAGCGGGGTCCTACGAGCAGTACTTC.

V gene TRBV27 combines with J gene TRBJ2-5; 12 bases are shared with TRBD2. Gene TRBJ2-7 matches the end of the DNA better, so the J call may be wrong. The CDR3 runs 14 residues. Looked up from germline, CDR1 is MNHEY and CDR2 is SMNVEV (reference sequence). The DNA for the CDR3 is TGTGCCAGCATGACTAGCGGGAGCTCCTACGAGCAGTACTTC. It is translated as CASMTSGSSYEQYF.

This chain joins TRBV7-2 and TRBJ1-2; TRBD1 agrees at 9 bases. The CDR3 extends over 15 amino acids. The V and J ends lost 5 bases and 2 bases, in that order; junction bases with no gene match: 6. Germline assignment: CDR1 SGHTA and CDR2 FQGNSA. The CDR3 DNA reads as TGTGCCAGCAGCCGGGACAGGGTGGGAAACTATGGCTACACCTTC. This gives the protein CASSRDRVGNYGYTF. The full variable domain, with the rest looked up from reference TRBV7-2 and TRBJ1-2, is GAGVSQSPSNKVTEKGKDVELRCDPISGHTALYWYRQSLGQGLEFLIYFQGNSAPDKSGLPSDRFSAERTGGSVSTLTIQRTQQEDSAVYLCASSRDRVGNYGYTFGSGTRLTVV.

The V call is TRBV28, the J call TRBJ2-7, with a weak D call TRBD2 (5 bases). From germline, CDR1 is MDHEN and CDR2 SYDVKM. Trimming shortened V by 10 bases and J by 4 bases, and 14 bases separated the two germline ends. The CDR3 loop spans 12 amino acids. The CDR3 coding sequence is TGTGCCACGACTACACCCTCGTACGAGCAGTACTTC. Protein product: CATTTPSYEQYF.

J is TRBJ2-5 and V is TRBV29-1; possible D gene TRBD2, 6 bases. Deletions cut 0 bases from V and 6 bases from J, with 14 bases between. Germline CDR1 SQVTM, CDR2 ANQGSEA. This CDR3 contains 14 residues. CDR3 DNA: TGCAGCGTTGAAGAGGGTCCGGGAGTGCAGACCCAGTACTTC. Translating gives CSVEEGPGVQTQYF.

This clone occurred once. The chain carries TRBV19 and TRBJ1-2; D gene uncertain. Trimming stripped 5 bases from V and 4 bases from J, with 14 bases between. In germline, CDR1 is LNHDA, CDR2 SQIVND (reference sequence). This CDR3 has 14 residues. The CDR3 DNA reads TGTGCCAGTAGTGAATTCCGCGAGGGCTATGGCTACACCTTC. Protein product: CASSEFREGYGYTF.

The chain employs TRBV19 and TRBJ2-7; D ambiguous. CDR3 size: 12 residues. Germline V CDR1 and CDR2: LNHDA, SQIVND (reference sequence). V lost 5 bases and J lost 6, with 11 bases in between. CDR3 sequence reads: CASSSGWSEQYF. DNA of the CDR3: TGTGCCAGTAGTTCAGGCTGGTCCGAGCAGTACTTC.

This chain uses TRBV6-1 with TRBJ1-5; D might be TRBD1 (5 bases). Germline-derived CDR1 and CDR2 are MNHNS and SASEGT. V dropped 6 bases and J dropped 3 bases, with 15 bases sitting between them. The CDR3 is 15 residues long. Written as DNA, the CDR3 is TGTGCCAGCAGCCCCGGGACTCATTACAATCAGCCCCAGCATTTT. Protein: CASSPGTHYNQPQHF.

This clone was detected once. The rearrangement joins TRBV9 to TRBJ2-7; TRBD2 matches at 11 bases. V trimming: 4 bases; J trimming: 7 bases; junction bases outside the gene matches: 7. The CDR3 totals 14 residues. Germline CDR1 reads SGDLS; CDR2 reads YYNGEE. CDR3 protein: CASSPGLAVSEQYF. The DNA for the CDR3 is TGTGCCAGCAGCCCGGGACTAGCGGTTTCGGAGCAGTACTTC.